The rows below give T cell receptor beta chains drawn from one sample of a study of blood T cell repertoires in COVID-19. Data came from immunoSEQ multiplex PCR; TCRdb stores just in-frame clones and leaves some out. This sample has approximately 290,000 clones, with approximately 83% found just once. Input material: PBMCs or T cells enriched from blood (not recorded which). These receptors were obtained from a woman aged 30 to 39 who had recovered from COVID-19. The CDR3 runs from the conserved cysteine through the conserved F or W. A D gene is named only where the DNA matches it firmly. The size entry is marked missing in some rows and otherwise reads once, few, many or a size class.

.,TRBJ1-4,.,TRBV28,CASSSHTQPQHEKLFF,TGTGCCAGCAGTTCCCACACACAGCCACAGCACGAAAAACTGTTTTTT
TRBD2,TRBJ2-7,.,TRBV12-3/TRBV12-4,CASSIGGAGEQYF,TGTGCCAGCAGCATCGGGGGGGCTGGGGAGCAGTACTTC
TRBD1,TRBJ2-7,few,TRBV10-1,CASSSGTVVEQYF,TGCGCCAGCAGCTCCGGGACAGTGGTAGAGCAGTACTTC
.,TRBJ1-5,.,TRBV30,CAWSVRRDQPQHF,TGTGCCTGGAGTGTACGTCGCGATCAGCCCCAGCATTTT
TRBD1,TRBJ1-1,.,TRBV5-1,CASSPGTGPRSSEAFF,TGCGCCAGCAGCCCGGGGACAGGACCTCGAAGTAGTGAAGCTTTCTTT
.,TRBJ1-3,.,TRBV6-1,CASSEPGSSGNTIYF,TGTGCCAGCAGTGAACCGGGGTCCTCTGGAAACACCATATATTTT
TRBD1,TRBJ1-1,.,TRBV10-3,CAISEFTGQGLGEAFF,TGTGCCATCAGTGAGTTCACGGGACAGGGGTTGGGTGAAGCTTTCTTT
.,TRBJ1-2,.,TRBV7-9,CASSLDITAFSDGYTF,TGTGCCAGCAGCTTAGACATCACAGCTTTCTCAGATGGCTACACCTTC
.,TRBJ2-5,once,TRBV7-2,CASSRAAGKETQYF,TGTGCCAGCAGCCGGGCGGCGGGGAAAGAGACCCAGTACTTC
.,TRBJ1-6,.,TRBV27,CASSLYGQANISPLHF,TGTGCCAGCAGTTTATACGGCCAGGCGAATATTTCACCCCTCCACTTT
.,TRBJ1-1,.,TRBV19,CASSQTEAQAFF,TGTGCCAGTAGTCAGACCGAAGCGCAAGCTTTCTTT
.,TRBJ1-2,.,TRBV29-1,CSVPQGSDYGYTF,TGCAGCGTGCCTCAGGGGAGTGACTATGGCTACACCTTC
.,TRBJ2-1,once,TRBV19,CASTPARGGRNEQFF,TGTGCCAGTACTCCCGCGAGGGGGGGCCGGAATGAGCAGTTCTTC
.,TRBJ1-1,.,TRBV29-1,CSVRHLQEGAFF,TGCAGCGTTCGACACCTCCAGGAGGGAGCTTTCTTT
.,TRBJ1-6,.,TRBV7-6,CASSFAGLTNNSPLHF,TGTGCCAGCAGCTTCGCAGGATTAACCAATAATTCACCCCTCCACTTT
.,TRBJ2-7,.,TRBV11-3,CASSPSTGHGSYEQYF,TGTGCCAGCAGCCCCAGCACGGGACACGGGTCCTACGAGCAGTACTTC
.,TRBJ2-7,.,TRBV13,CASSPGQTDSYEQYF,TGTGCCAGCAGCCCAGGACAGACAGATTCCTACGAGCAGTACTTC
TRBD2,TRBJ2-5,.,TRBV5-1,CASSPGTSGDQETQYF,TGCGCCAGCAGTCCCGGGACTAGCGGGGACCAAGAGACCCAGTACTTC
.,TRBJ1-5,.,TRBV28,CASSSRGMGKGQPQHF,TGTGCCAGCAGTTCTAGGGGTATGGGAAAGGGGCAGCCCCAGCATTTT
TRBD1,TRBJ2-7,few,TRBV25-1,CASSEAGGSYEQYF,TGTGCCAGCAGTGAGGCAGGGGGTTCCTACGAGCAGTACTTC
.,TRBJ1-5,few,TRBV28,CASLGGGLGNQPQHF,TGTGCCAGCCTCGGGGGTGGGTTAGGAAATCAGCCCCAGCATTTT
TRBD1,TRBJ2-7,.,TRBV11-1,CASSPTGTGLSEQYF,TGTGCCAGCAGCCCCACCGGGACAGGGTTGAGCGAGCAGTACTTC
.,TRBJ1-2,.,TRBV30,CAWTRDKGGYTF,TGTGCCTGGACCCGGGACAAAGGTGGCTACACCTTC
TRBD2,TRBJ2-1,.,TRBV7-3,CASSLQGAGGPYNEQFF,TGTGCCAGCAGCTTACAAGGGGCGGGAGGCCCCTACAATGAGCAGTTCTTC
.,TRBJ2-2,many,TRBV2,CASSALGAGELFF,TGTGCCAGCAGTGCCCTCGGGGCCGGGGAGCTGTTTTTT
.,TRBJ1-1,.,TRBV6-5,CASSYSDRNTEAFF,TGTGCCAGCAGTTACTCGGACAGGAACACTGAAGCTTTCTTT